The 18 T cell receptor beta chains listed next were all sequenced from one sample in a study of cytomegalovirus exposure and HLA in healthy donors. Both 60 Vbeta primers and 13 Jbeta primers went into the PCR. The method was immunoSEQ multiplex PCR; TCRdb's version includes in-frame clones alone and lacks a portion of them. The sample gives fewer than 200,000 clones, about 82% of which show up once; 0.75% to 0.9% is in the top ten. The sample was PBMCs. Receptors originate from a woman in her late teens or twenties in good health and CMV-seronegative.

The sample holds one count of this clone. The chain carries TRBV9 and TRBJ1-2, with D unresolved. V lost 3 bases to trimming and J lost 10 bases, with 16 bases between them. Germline V lookup: CDR1 SGDLS, CDR2 YYNGEE. CDR3 length: 13 residues. The CDR3 region is CASSARSYDAYTF. For the CDR3, the DNA is TGTGCCAGCAGCGCGCGGTCGTACGATGCCTACACCTTC. The whole variable domain, remainder taken from reference TRBV9 and TRBJ1-2, is DSGVTQTPKHLITATGQRVTLRCSPRSGDLSVYWYQQSLDQGLQFLIQYYNGEERAKGNILERFSAQQFPDLHSELNLSSLELGDSALYFCASSARSYDAYTFGSGTRLTVV.

V usage is TRBV7-9 and J usage is TRBJ2-1; D gene uncertain. With 1 base removed from V and 0 bases from J, the gap between germline ends came to 10 bases. CDR1 and CDR2 from the germline V gene are SEHNR and FQNEAQ (reference sequence). The CDR3 extends over 16 amino acids. CDR3 residues: CASSLGLVSSYNEQFF. For the CDR3, the DNA is TGTGCCAGCAGCTTAGGGCTCGTAAGCTCCTACAATGAGCAGTTCTTC. The variable domain in full, completed from reference TRBV7-9 and TRBJ2-1, reads DTGVSQNPRHKITKRGQNVTFRCDPISEHNRLYWYRQTLGQGPEFLTYFQNEAQLEKSRLLSDRFSAERPKGSFSTLEIQRTEQGDSAMYLCASSLGLVSSYNEQFFGPGTRLTVL.

The chain employs TRBV6-1 and TRBJ2-2; 9 positions agree with TRBD2. CDR1 is MNHNS, CDR2 SASEGT, per germline. With V trimmed by 2 bases and J by 5 bases, 6 bases remained unmatched. The CDR3 contains 16 residues. CDR3 nucleotides: TGTGCCAGCAGTGAAATGCTAGCGGGGATAACCGGGGAGCTGTTTTTT. It encodes CASSEMLAGITGELFF.

The chain has TRBV18 and TRBJ2-7; TRBD1 might be the D (5 bases). Germline V lookup: CDR1 KGHSH, CDR2 LQKENI. V lost 0 bases and J lost 2, with 11 bases in between. The CDR3 totals 15 residues. CDR3 in DNA: TGTGCCAGCTCACCACCAAGGGGCCTACCCTACGAGCAGTACTTC. Translated: CASSPPRGLPYEQYF.

Only a few counts were recorded for this clone. The gene calls are TRBV2 and TRBJ2-2, with D uncertain. The CDR3 length is 15 residues. Trimming took 7 bases from V and 1 from J, leaving 13 bases between them. Per germline, CDR1 SNHLY and CDR2 FYNNEI. CDR3 protein: CASKLDGVNTGELFF. For the CDR3, the DNA is TGTGCCAGCAAGTTAGACGGAGTGAACACCGGGGAGCTGTTTTTT.

The chain carries TRBV4-1 and TRBJ2-7; tentative D call: TRBD1 (5 bases). Trimming left V 0 bases short and J 4 bases short, with 16 bases between. The V gene's germline CDR1 is MGHRA and CDR2 YSYEKL. This CDR3 has 16 amino acids. CDR3 region: CASSQDSATVAYEQYF. The CDR3 coding sequence is TGCGCCAGCAGCCAAGATTCTGCGACAGTCGCGTACGAGCAGTACTTC.

The V gene is TRBV19, the J gene TRBJ2-1, with 7 bases lining up with TRBD2. The ends lost 1 base at V and 3 bases at J; junction bases unmatched: 9. This CDR3 is 17 amino acids long. Germline CDR1 is LNHDA and CDR2 is SQIVND (reference sequence). The CDR3 coding sequence is TGTGCCAGTAGTATAGTTCTGACGGGAGGAGGCTACAATGAGCAGTTCTTC. Protein: CASSIVLTGGGYNEQFF.

Turning to this clone: The junction departs from the called germline gene at one end, perhaps through a read error. The chain has TRBV7-9 and TRBJ2-1, with D possibly being TRBD1 (5 bases). Germline CDR1 is SEHNR and CDR2 is FQNEAQ (reference sequence). The CDR3 has 14 amino acids. The DNA for the CDR3 is TGTTCCAGCAGCTTATACGGTGGGGCCGAAAGTATGTTCTTC. Amino acid sequence: CSSSLYGGAESMFF. Combining the CDR3 with reference TRBV7-9 and TRBJ2-1 gives the whole variable domain DTGVSQNPRHKITKRGQNVTFRCDPISEHNRLYWYRQTLGQGPEFLTYFQNEAQLEKSRLLSDRFSAERPKGSFSTLEIQRTEQGDSAMYLCSSSLYGGAESMFFGPGTRLTVL.

V is TRBV5-1 and J is TRBJ2-5, with 12 bases identical to TRBD2. The J call may be in error: the DNA end matches TRBJ2-7 better. Germline V gene data show CDR1 as SGHRS and CDR2 as YFSETQ. The CDR3 is made up of 18 amino acids. CDR3 amino acids: CASSQGGLAGPYSPEQYF. CDR3 coding DNA: TGCGCCAGCAGCCAAGGGGGACTAGCGGGCCCCTACTCCCCCGAGCAGTACTTC.

The chain joins TRBV6-6 to TRBJ1-2, with a possible D match to TRBD1 (6 bases). The V gene's germline CDR1 is MNHNY and CDR2 SVGAGI (reference sequence). The CDR3 sequence is 11 residues long. V lost 4 bases, J lost 10 bases, and 10 bases lay in between. The CDR3 bases are TGTGCCAGCAGTTTGGGACACTTCTACACCTTC. It specifies CASSLGHFYTF.

In this sample, this clone turned up a few times. This chain connects TRBV28 to TRBJ2-1, with 9 positions matching TRBD2. The ends lost 2 bases at V and 1 base at J; junction bases unmatched: 12. The length of the CDR3 is 19 residues. Germline CDR1 is MDHEN and CDR2 is SYDVKM. CDR3 coding DNA: TGTGCCAGCAGTTTAACCCCGACTAGCGGATACCGATCCTACAATGAGCAGTTCTTC. Protein sequence: CASSLTPTSGYRSYNEQFF.

The table lists this clone with a few counts. The chain joins TRBV15 to TRBJ1-1; tentatively, D is TRBD1 (5 bases). The CDR3 is 13 amino acids. The germline V gene encodes CDR1 LNHNV and CDR2 YYDKDF (reference sequence). Trimming removed 0 bases from V and 11 bases from J, with 13 bases in between. This CDR3 is CATSRDRAQGAFF. The CDR3 coding sequence is TGTGCCACCAGCAGAGATAGGGCGCAGGGCGCTTTCTTT. The full variable domain, completed using reference TRBV15 and TRBJ1-1, is DAMVIQNPRYQVTQFGKPVTLSCSQTLNHNVMYWYQQKSSQAPKLLFHYYDKDFNNEADTPDNFQSRRPNTSFCFLDIRSPGLGDTAMYLCATSRDRAQGAFFGQGTRLTVV.

This clone has a single count. The V gene is TRBV12-5, the J gene TRBJ1-2, with 12 bases aligning to TRBD1. Germline CDR1 is LGHNT and CDR2 is FRNRAP. J was trimmed by 3 bases and V by 0 bases; bases with no gene match: 5. The CDR3 has 17 amino acids. For the CDR3, the DNA is TGTGCTAGTGGTTTGGTAATAGGGGACAGGGGGCACTATGGCTACACCTTC. It is translated as CASGLVIGDRGHYGYTF.

About this clone: Its ends do not fully match the called genes, so a read error is possible. The V call is TRBV5-1, the J call TRBJ2-7; D perhaps matches TRBD2 (6 bases). Germline loops: CDR1 SGHRS, CDR2 YFSETQ. The CDR3 consists of 14 residues. The CDR3 reads CASSLSGGSYEQYF. The CDR3 DNA follows: TGCGCCAGCAGCTTGTCCGGAGGGAGTTACGAACAGTACTTC.

The V gene is TRBV6-1, the J gene TRBJ1-1; D may be TRBD1 (6 bases). Trimming pared 7 bases from V and 5 bases from J, leaving 17 bases between. The V gene's germline CDR1 is MNHNS and CDR2 SASEGT. The CDR3 is 14 residues long. CDR3: CASKVPNRVTEAFF. The CDR3, as DNA: TGTGCCAGCAAGGTTCCCAACAGGGTGACTGAAGCTTTCTTT.

This clone was detected a few times. CDR3 DNA sequence: TGTGCCAGCAGTTACTCTCGTACTTCTAATGAAAAACTGTTTTTT. Translating gives CASSYSRTSNEKLFF. The rearrangement joins TRBV6-5 to TRBJ1-4; D not resolved. There are 15 residues in the CDR3. CDR1 MNHEY and CDR2 SVGAGI come from the germline V gene. V lost 0 bases and J lost 3, with 8 bases in between.

The chain has TRBV7-8 and TRBJ2-7; 11 bases agree with TRBD2. The V segment lost 5 bases and the J segment 3 bases; nucleotides outside the gene matches: 15. In germline, CDR1 is SGHVS, CDR2 FQNEAQ. The CDR3 is 18 amino acids. The CDR3 nucleotides read TGTGCCAGCAGCCCCGCCCCGGGACTAGCGGAGATGAGCTACGAGCAGTACTTC. The encoded protein is CASSPAPGLAEMSYEQYF. The full variable domain, completed using reference TRBV7-8 and TRBJ2-7, is GAGVSQSPRYKVAKRGQDVALRCDPISGHVSLFWYQQALGQGPEFLTYFQNEAQLDKSGLPSDRFFAERPEGSVSTLKIQRTQQEDSAVYLCASSPAPGLAEMSYEQYFGPGTRLTVT.

The V call is TRBV5-4, the J call TRBJ2-2; the D is unclear. V was shortened by 0 bases and J by 0 bases, with 6 bases between the two germline ends. CDR1 and CDR2 from the germline V gene are SGHNT and YYREEE (reference sequence). CDR3 length equals 15 residues. In nucleotides, the CDR3 is TGTGCCAGCAGCTTGGAGGCGGCGAACACCGGGGAGCTGTTTTTT. Residues: CASSLEAANTGELFF. The variable domain in full, with the rest retrieved from reference TRBV5-4 and TRBJ2-2, is ETGVTQSPTHLIKTRGQQVTLRCSSQSGHNTVSWYQQALGQGPQFIFQYYREEENGRGNFPPRFSGLQFPNYSSELNVNALELDDSALYLCASSLEAANTGELFFGEGSRLTVL.